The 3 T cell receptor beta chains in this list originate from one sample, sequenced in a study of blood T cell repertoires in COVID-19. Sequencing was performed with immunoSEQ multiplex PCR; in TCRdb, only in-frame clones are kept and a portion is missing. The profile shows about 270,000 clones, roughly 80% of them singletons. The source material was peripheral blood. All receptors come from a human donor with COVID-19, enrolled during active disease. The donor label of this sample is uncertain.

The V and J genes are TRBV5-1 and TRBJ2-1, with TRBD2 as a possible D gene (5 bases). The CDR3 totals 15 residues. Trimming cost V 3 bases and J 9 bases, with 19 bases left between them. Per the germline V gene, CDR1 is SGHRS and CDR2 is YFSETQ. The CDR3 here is CASSYQEATVGEQFF. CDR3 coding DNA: TGCGCCAGCAGCTACCAGGAGGCGACCGTCGGTGAGCAGTTCTTC.

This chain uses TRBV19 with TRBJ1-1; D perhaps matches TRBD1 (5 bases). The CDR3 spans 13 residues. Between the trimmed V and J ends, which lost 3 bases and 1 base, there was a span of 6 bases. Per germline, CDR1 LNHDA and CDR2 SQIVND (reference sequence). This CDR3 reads CASSMTENTEAFF. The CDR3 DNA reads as TGTGCCAGTAGTATGACAGAGAACACTGAAGCTTTCTTT. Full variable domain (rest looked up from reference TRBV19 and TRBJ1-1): DGGITQSPKYLFRKEGQNVTLSCEQNLNHDAMYWYRQDPGQGLRLIYYSQIVNDFQKGDIAEGYSVSREKKESFPLTVTSAQKNPTAFYLCASSMTENTEAFFGQGTRLTVV.

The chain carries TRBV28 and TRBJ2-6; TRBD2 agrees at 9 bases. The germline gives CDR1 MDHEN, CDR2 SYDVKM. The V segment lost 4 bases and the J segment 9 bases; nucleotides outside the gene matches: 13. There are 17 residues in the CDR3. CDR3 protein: CASSSGLAGTAGNVLTF. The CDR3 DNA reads TGTGCCAGCAGTTCCGGTCTAGCGGGGACGGCCGGCAACGTCCTGACTTTC.